Listed here is a single T cell receptor (beta chain). Peripheral blood genomic DNA, not sorted cells or RNA, was the template. TRB rearrangements spanning V, D and J were amplified using mixed TRB-A/B primers. TCRdb re-derived calls from the multiplex PCR reads in MiXCR, one entry per CDR3 protein. The sample holds more than 6,500 distinct CDR3 sequences, roughly 32% seen once. This entry belongs to a study of T cell repertoires in aging, cancer and after chemotherapy. The CDR3 is made up of 13 amino acids. Germline V CDR1 and CDR2: MNHEY, SVGEGT. V lost 5 bases and J 5 bases, leaving 10 bases between the germline ends.

J is TRBJ2-1 and V is TRBV6-2 or TRBV6-3; D remains ambiguous. Sequenced input: blood. This sequence was found in a human donor in good health. The CDR3 reads CASSPYLNNEQFF. CDR3 DNA sequence: TGTGCCAGCAGTCCCTACCTCAACAATGAGCAGTTCTTC.